Listed below are T cell receptor beta chains from one sample, sequenced in a study of control samples from healthy donors and cancer patients. Assay used: immunoSEQ multiplex PCR; TCRdb lists only in-frame clones, some missing. The table has about 180,000 clones, over 85% seen once. Sequences were obtained from blood. Source of these receptors: a man aged 30 to 45 in good health. Each CDR3 is given with its conserved first and last residue. D genes are given only for firm matches.

v_call	d_call	j_call	cdr3_aa
TRBV4-2	TRBD2	TRBJ2-5	CASSQAGTSGGETQYF
TRBV7-2	-	TRBJ1-1	CASSLEFLGEAFF
TRBV19	TRBD2	TRBJ2-1	CASSILAGQRQFF
TRBV24-1	TRBD2	TRBJ2-1	CATSGGGAGNEQFF
TRBV5-1	-	TRBJ2-6	CASRPDSGANVLTF
TRBV5-1	-	TRBJ1-3	CASSLWGDSSGNTIYF
TRBV3-1/TRBV3-2	-	TRBJ2-6	CASSPRRTDRTNVLTF
TRBV6-2/TRBV6-3	-	TRBJ2-3	CASSPSGSRTDTQYF
TRBV30	-	TRBJ1-5	CAWRNGLSNQPQHF
TRBV18	TRBD2	TRBJ2-1	CASSPPGLAGGNEQFF
TRBV4-2	TRBD2	TRBJ2-4	CASSQEWLAGNIQYF
TRBV30	TRBD1	TRBJ2-6	CAGRDREFGANVLTF
TRBV3-1/TRBV3-2	TRBD1	TRBJ1-3	CASSQGWDSSGNTIYF
TRBV30	-	TRBJ2-5	CAWNPTSPRETQYF
TRBV7-2	TRBD1	TRBJ1-5	CASSPRAGGQPQHF
TRBV7-2	-	TRBJ1-1	CASSLAGGLSVVTFF
TRBV27	-	TRBJ1-5	CASSHGHNQPQHF
TRBV9	-	TRBJ2-5	CASSVRHLETQYF
TRBV19	-	TRBJ1-1	CASSMGPGMNTEAFF
TRBV10-3	TRBD1	TRBJ2-3	CAISGDRRQDTQYF
TRBV5-4	TRBD2	TRBJ2-4	CASSSGGLAKNIQYF
TRBV9	-	TRBJ2-6	CASSVGVGGAGANVLTF
TRBV2	TRBD2	TRBJ2-1	CASSPGLAYNEQFF
TRBV12-5	-	TRBJ1-4	CASGLSWAGREKLFF
TRBV7-9	TRBD1	TRBJ2-7	CASSYRQGVGSLREQYF
TRBV15	TRBD1	TRBJ1-5	CATSRGLEGRGPSQPQHF
TRBV27	TRBD1	TRBJ1-5	CASSPGTGNQPQHF
TRBV10-3	-	TRBJ1-5	CAISESKVAHEAQPQHF
TRBV6-5	TRBD1	TRBJ1-1	CASRTGSLTAAFF